The T cell receptor (beta chain) described here comes from a study of vaccination and CD4 T cells after COVID-19. Study overall: Spike peptides, overlapping and drawn from SARS-CoV-2, HCoV-NL63, HCoV-OC43 and HCoV-229E, were used to stimulate cells. Study-wide results and caveats: The authors identified 304 of 307 vaccine-specific clones in convalescent patients as spike mono-reactive.

Turning to this clonotype: Antigen: not known.

Indicated treatment: roughly 10-day PBMC culture with coronavirus spike peptide pools or control peptides (ViraFEST assay). Using peptide pools, antigen-specific T cells were expanded in ViraFEST before TCRs were sequenced. The Oncomine TCR Beta short-read assay was applied to DNA of cultured CD4+ T cells. TCRdb re-derived calls from the PCR reads in MiXCR, one entry per CDR3 protein. The data show roughly 20,000 distinct CDR3 sequences, about 60% seen once. Germline V CDR1 and CDR2: SEHNR, FQNEAQ (reference sequence). The V segment lost 1 base and the J segment 8 bases; nucleotides outside the gene matches: 5. This CDR3 region has 14 residues.

Sample: CD4+ T cells from blood, cultured in vitro. The receptor comes from a human donor who had recovered from COVID-19. The chain uses TRBV7-9 and TRBJ2-1, with 7 nucleotides matching TRBD2. As DNA, the CDR3 is TGTGCCAGCAGCTTAGACGGGAGCGGGGATGAGCAGTTCTTC. Translating gives CASSLDGSGDEQFF.